The rows below give T cell receptor beta chains drawn from one sample of a study of cytomegalovirus exposure and HLA in healthy donors. Measured with immunoSEQ multiplex PCR; TCRdb has only the in-frame clones, and not every one. The sample records 210,000 or so clones, about 83% being singletons. The sequenced material came from PBMCs. The receptors derive from a human donor in good health. CDR3s include the opening cysteine and the closing phenylalanine or tryptophan. A D gene is named only where the DNA matches it firmly.

>NA|TRBJ2-5|TRBV19
CATGGGGALETQYF
>NA|TRBJ2-1|TRBV19
CATIGIGTFYNEQFF
>TRBD2|TRBJ2-1|TRBV11-1
CASSLVSGRAGEQFF
>NA|TRBJ1-4|TRBV7-9
CASEGGQAHEKLFF
>NA|TRBJ2-7|TRBV6-1
CASSERVGRYEQYF
>TRBD1|TRBJ1-1|TRBV6-1
CASSFRDRGAFF
>NA|TRBJ1-5|TRBV7-3
CASSPSGGPSNQPQHF
>TRBD1|TRBJ1-2|TRBV6-5
CATKYQGAGSGYTF
>NA|TRBJ2-7|TRBV29-1
CSVEFSGYEQYF
>TRBD1|TRBJ2-7|TRBV5-1
CASSWDRAGEQYF
>NA|TRBJ2-1|TRBV4-2
CASSHNSGPIYNEQFF
>TRBD2|TRBJ2-7|TRBV7-9
CASSHRTSGYEQYF
>NA|TRBJ1-5|TRBV28
CASSIPHSASQPQHF
>TRBD1|TRBJ1-2|TRBV6-5
CASSYSWQGASGYTF
>TRBD2|TRBJ2-1|TRBV30
CAWNLAGGNNEQFF
>TRBD1|TRBJ2-7|TRBV7-2
CASSLVRGQGASKQYF
>NA|TRBJ2-1|TRBV27
CASSSGAYNEQFF